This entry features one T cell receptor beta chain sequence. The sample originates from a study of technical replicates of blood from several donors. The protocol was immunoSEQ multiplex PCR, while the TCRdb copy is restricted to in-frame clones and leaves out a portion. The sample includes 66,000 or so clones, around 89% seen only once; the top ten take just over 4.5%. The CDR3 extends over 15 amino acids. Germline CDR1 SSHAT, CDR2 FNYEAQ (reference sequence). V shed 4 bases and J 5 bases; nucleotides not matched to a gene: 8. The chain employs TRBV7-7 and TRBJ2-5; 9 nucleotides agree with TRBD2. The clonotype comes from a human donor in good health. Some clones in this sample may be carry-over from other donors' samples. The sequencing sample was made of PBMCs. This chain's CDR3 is CASSSGTSSSETQYF. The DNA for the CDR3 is TGTGCCAGCAGCTCCGGGACTAGCTCGTCCGAGACCCAGTACTTC.